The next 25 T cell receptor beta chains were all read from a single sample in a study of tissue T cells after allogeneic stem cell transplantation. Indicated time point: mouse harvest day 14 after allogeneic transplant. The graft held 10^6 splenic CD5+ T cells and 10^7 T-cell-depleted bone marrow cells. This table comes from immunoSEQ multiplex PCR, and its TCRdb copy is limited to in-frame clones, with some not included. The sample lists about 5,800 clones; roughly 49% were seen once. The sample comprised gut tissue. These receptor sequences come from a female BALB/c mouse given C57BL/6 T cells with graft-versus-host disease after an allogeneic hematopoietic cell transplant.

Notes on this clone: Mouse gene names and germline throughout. The sequenced part of the CDR3 DNA is TGCTCCAGCAGTCACTGGACAGGGGGGAGCTCCTATGAACAGTAC. It encodes CSSSHWTGGSSYEQY. Given in full, the CDR3 is CSSSHWTGGSSYEQYF. V usage is TRBV23 and J usage is TRBJ2-7; the DNA was not compared with TRBD1, the D call given in the table. The sequence runs out 1 residue before the end of the CDR3; the remainder is reconstructed from the germline J gene. Germline CDR1 KGHTA, CDR2 FQNQQP. This CDR3 spans 16 amino acids.

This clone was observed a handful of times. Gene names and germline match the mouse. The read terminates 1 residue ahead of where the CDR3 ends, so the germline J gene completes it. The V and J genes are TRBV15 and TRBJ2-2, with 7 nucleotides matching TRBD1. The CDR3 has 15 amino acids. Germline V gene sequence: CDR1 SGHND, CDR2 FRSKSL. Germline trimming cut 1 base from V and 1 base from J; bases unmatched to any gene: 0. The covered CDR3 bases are TGTGCCAGCAGTTTAGGACAGGGAAACACCGGGCAGCTCTAC. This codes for CASSLGQGNTGQLY. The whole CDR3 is CASSLGQGNTGQLYF.

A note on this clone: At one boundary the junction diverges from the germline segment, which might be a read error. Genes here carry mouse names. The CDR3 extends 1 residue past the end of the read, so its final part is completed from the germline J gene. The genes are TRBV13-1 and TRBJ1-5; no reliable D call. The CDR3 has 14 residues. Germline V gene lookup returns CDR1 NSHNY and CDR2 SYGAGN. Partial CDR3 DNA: TGTGCCAGCGGTGAACAAAATAACAACCAGGCTCCGCTT. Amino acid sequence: CASGEQNNNQAPL. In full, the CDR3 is CASGEQNNNQAPLF.

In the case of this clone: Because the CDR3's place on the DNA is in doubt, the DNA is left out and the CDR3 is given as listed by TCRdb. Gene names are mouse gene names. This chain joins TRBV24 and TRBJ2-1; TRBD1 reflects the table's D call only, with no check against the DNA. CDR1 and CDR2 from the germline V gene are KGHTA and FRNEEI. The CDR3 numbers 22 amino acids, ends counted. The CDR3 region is CASTKPTGVAEQFFGPGTEQFF.

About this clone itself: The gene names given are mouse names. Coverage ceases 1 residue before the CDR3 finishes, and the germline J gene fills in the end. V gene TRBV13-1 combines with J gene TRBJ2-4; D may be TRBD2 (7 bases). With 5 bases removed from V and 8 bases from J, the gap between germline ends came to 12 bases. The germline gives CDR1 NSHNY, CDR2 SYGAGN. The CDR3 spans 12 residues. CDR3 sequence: CASRGGAGTLYF. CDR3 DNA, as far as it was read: TGTGCCAGCAGGGGGGGCGCGGGCACCTTGTAC.

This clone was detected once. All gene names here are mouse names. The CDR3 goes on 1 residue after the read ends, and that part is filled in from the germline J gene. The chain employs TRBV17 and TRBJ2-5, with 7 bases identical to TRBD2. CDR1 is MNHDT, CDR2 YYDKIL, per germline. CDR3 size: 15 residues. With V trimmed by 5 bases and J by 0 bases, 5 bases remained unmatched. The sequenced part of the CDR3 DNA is TGTGCTAGCAGTCGACTGGGCTTTAACCAAGACACCCAGTAC. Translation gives CASSRLGFNQDTQY. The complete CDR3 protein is CASSRLGFNQDTQYF.

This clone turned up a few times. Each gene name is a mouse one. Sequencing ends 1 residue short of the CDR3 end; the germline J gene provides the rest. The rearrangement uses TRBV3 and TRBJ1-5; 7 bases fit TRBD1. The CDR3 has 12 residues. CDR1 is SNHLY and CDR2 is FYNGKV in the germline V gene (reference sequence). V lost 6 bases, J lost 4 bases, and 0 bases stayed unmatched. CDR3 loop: CASRGQNQAPLF. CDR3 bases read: TGTGCCAGCAGGGGACAGAACCAGGCTCCGCTT.

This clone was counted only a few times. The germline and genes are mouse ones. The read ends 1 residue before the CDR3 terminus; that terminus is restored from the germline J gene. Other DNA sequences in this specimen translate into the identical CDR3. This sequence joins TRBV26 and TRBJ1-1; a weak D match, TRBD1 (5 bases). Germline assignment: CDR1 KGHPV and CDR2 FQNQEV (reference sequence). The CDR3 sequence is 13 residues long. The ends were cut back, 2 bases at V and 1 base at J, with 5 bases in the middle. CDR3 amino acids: CASSLGQNTEVFF. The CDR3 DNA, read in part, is TGTGCCAGCAGTCTGGGACAAAACACAGAAGTCTTC.

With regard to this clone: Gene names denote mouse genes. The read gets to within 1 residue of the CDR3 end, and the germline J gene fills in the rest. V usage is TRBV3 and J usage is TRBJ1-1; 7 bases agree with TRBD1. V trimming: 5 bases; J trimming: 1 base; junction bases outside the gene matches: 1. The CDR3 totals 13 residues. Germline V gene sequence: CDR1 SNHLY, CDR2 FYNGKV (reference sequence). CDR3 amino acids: CASSPGGNTEVFF. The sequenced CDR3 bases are TGTGCCAGCAGCCCAGGGGGGAACACAGAAGTCTTC.

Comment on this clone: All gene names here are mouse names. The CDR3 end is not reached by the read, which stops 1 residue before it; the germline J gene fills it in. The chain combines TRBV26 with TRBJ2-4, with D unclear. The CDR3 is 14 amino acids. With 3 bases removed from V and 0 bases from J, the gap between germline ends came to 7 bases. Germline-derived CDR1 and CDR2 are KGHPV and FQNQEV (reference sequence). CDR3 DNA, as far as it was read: TGTGCCAGCAGTCTCTACAATAGTCAAAACACCTTGTAC. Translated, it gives CASSLYNSQNTLY. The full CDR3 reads CASSLYNSQNTLYF.

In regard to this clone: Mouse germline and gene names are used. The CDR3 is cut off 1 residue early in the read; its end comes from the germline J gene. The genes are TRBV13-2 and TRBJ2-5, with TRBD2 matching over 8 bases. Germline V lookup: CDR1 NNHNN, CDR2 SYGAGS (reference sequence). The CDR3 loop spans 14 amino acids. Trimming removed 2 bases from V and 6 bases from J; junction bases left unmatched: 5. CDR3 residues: CASGDLGGDDTQYF. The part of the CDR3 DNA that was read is TGTGCCAGCGGTGACCTGGGGGGCGATGACACCCAGTAC.

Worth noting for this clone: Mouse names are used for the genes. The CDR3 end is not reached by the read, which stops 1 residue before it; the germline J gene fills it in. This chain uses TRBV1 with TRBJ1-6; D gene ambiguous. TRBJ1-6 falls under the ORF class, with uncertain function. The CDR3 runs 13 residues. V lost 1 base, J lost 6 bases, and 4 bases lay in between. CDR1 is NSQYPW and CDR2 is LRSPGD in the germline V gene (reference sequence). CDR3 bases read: TGCACCTGCAGTGCAGGAATTAATTCGCCCCTCTAC. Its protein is CTCSAGINSPLY. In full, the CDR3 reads CTCSAGINSPLYF.

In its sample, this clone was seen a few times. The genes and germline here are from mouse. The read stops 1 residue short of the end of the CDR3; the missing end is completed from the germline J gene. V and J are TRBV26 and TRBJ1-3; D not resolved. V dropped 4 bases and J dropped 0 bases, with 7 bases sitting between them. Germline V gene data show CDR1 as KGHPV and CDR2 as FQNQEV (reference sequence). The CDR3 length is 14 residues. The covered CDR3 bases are TGTGCCAGCAGTCCGGGCAGTTCTGGAAATACGCTCTAT. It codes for CASSPGSSGNTLY. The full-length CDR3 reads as CASSPGSSGNTLYF.

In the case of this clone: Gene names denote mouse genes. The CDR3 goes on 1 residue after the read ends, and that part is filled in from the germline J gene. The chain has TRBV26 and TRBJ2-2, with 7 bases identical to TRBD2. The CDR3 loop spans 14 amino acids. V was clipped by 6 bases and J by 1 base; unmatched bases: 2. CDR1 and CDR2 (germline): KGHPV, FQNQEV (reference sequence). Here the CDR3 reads CASRTGRNTGQLYF. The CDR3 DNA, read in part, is TGTGCCAGCAGGACTGGGAGAAACACCGGGCAGCTCTAC.

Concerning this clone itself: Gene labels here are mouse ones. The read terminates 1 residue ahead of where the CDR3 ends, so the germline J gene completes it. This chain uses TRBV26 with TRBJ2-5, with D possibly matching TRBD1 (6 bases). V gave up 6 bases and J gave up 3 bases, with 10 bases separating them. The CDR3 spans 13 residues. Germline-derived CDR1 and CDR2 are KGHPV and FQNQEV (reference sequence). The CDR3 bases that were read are TGTGCCAGCAGCCGACAGGCGCAAGACACCCAGTAC. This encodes CASSRQAQDTQY. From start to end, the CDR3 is CASSRQAQDTQYF.

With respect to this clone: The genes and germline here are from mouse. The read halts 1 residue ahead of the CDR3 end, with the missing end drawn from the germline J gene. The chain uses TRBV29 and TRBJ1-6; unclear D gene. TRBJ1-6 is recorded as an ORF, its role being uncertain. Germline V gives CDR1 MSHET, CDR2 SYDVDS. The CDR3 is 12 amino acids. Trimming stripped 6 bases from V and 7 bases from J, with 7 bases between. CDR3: CASSSKNSPLYF. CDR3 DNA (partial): TGTGCTAGCAGCTCAAAAAATTCGCCCCTCTAC.

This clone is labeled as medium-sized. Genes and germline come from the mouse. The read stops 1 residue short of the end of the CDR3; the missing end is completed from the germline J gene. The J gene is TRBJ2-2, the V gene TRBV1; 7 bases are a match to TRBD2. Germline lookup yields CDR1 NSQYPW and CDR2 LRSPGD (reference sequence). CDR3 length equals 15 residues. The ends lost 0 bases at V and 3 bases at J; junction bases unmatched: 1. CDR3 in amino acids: CTCSAEGGYTGQLYF. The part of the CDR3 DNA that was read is TGCACCTGCAGTGCAGAGGGGGGGTACACCGGGCAGCTCTAC.

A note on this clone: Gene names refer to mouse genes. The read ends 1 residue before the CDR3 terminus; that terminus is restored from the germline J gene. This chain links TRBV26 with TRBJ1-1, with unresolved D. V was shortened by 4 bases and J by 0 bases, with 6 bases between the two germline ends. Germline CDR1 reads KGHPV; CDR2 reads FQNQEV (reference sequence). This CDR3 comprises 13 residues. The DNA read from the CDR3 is TGTGCCAGCAGTCACATCGCAAACACAGAAGTCTTC. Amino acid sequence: CASSHIANTEVF. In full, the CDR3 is CASSHIANTEVFF.

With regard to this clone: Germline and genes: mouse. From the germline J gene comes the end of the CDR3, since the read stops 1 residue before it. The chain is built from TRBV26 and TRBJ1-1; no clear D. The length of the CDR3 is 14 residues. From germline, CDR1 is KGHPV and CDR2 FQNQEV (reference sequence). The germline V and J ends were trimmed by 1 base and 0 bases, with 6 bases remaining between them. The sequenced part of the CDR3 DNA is TGTGCCAGCAGTCTGTTTCGAGCAAACACAGAAGTCTTC. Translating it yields CASSLFRANTEVF. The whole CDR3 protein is CASSLFRANTEVFF. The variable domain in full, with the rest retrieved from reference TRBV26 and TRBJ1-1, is NSKVIQTPRYLVKGQGQKAKMRCIPEKGHPVVFWYQQNKNNEFKFLINFQNQEVLQQIDMTEKRFSAECPSNSPCSLEIQSSEAGDSALYLCASSLFRANTEVFFGKGTRLTVV.

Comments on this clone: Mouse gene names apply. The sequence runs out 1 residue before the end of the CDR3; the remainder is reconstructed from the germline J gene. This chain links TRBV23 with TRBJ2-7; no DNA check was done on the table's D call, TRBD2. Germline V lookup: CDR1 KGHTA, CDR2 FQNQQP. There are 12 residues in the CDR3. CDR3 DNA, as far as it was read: TGCTCCAGCAGTCAATTTGGTTATGAACAGTAC. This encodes CSSSQFGYEQY. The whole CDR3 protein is CSSSQFGYEQYF. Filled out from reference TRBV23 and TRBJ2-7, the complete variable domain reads DAAVTQKPRYLIKMKGQEAEMKCIPEKGHTAVFWYQQKQSKELKFLIYFQNQQPLDQIDMVKERFSAVCPSSSLCSLGIRTCEAEDSALYLCSSSQFGYEQYFGPGTRLTVL.

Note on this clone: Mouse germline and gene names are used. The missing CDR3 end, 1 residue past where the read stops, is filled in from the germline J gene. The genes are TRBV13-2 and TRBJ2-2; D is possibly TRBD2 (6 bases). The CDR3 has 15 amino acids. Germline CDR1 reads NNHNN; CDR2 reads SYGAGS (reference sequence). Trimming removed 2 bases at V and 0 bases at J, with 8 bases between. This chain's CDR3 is CASGDWGTNTGQLYF. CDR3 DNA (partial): TGTGCCAGCGGTGACTGGGGAACAAACACCGGGCAGCTCTAC.

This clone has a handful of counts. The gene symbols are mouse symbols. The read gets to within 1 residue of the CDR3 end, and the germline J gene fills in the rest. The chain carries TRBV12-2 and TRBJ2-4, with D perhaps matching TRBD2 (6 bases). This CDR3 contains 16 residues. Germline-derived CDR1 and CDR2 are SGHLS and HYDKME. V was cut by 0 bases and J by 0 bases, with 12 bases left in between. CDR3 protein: CASSLGLGPSQNTLYF. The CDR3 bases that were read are TGTGCCAGCTCTCTCGGGCTGGGGCCTAGTCAAAACACCTTGTAC.

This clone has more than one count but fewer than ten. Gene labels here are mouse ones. Partial CDR3 DNA: TGCTCCAGCAGTCCTGGGGGGACCTATGAACAGTAC. Its protein is CSSSPGGTYEQY. The whole CDR3 protein reads CSSSPGGTYEQYF. The J gene is TRBJ2-7, the V gene TRBV23; the table's D gene call, TRBD2, was not cross checked with the DNA. Read coverage stops 1 residue before the CDR3 terminus; the germline J gene supplies the remainder. The CDR3 is 13 residues long. CDR1 and CDR2 (germline): KGHTA, FQNQQP.

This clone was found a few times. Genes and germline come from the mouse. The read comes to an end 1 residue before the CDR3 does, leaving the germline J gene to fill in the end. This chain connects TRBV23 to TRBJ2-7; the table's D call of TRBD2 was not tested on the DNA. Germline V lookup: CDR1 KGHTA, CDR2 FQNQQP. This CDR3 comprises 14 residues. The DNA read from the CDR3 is TGCTCCAGCAGTCAAAGACTGGGGTCCTATGAACAGTAC. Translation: CSSSQRLGSYEQY. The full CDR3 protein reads CSSSQRLGSYEQYF. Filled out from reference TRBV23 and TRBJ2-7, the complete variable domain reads DAAVTQKPRYLIKMKGQEAEMKCIPEKGHTAVFWYQQKQSKELKFLIYFQNQQPLDQIDMVKERFSAVCPSSSLCSLGIRTCEAEDSALYLCSSSQRLGSYEQYFGPGTRLTVL.

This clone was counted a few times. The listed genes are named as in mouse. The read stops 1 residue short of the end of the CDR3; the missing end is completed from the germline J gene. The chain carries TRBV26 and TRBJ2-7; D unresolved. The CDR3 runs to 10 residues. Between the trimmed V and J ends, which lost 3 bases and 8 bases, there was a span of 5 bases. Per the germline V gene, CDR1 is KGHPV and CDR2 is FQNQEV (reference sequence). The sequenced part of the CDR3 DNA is TGTGCCAGCAGTCTACAGAAACAGTAC. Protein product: CASSLQKQY. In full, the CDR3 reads CASSLQKQYF.